These 3 T cell receptor beta chains originate from one sample sequenced in a study of vaccination effects on CD4 cells after COVID-19. Antigen-specific CD4+ T cells were expanded with viral peptide pools in the ViraFEST assay before sequencing. A roughly 10-day culture period preceded the isolation of CD4+ T cells. The study found no prior SARS-CoV-2 infection in the vaccine recipients, who tested negative for nucleocapsid antibodies. The antigens of these receptors remain unknown. Assay: immunoSEQ multiplex PCR; the TCRdb copy retains only in-frame clones and omits some. This sample has about 73,000 clones, with 78% found just once. The specimen was CD4+ T cells from PBMCs cultured with SARS-CoV-2 spike peptides, collected before COVID-19 vaccination. Receptors originate from a human donor who received a COVID-19 vaccine.

The chain couples TRBV27 to TRBJ1-3; tentative D call: TRBD1 (6 bases). CDR1 and CDR2 (germline): MNHEY, SMNVEV (reference sequence). The V gene lost 8 bases and the J gene lost 0 bases, with 17 bases spanning the gap. The CDR3 consists of 16 residues. DNA of the CDR3: TGTGCCAGCGGGTCGGCGAGAGGGGGCTCTGGAAACACCATATATTTT. This translates into CASGSARGGSGNTIYF.

V and J are TRBV9 and TRBJ1-4; D unresolved. CDR1 is SGDLS, CDR2 YYNGEE, per germline. With 0 bases removed from V and 3 bases from J, the gap between germline ends came to 3 bases. This CDR3 has 13 amino acids. The CDR3 reads CASSVEPNEKLFF. The CDR3 region has the DNA TGTGCCAGCAGCGTAGAGCCTAATGAAAAACTGTTTTTT.

The gene calls are TRBV7-2 and TRBJ1-6; D is ambiguous. Trimming took 2 bases from V and 10 from J, leaving 12 bases between them. Germline V gene lookup returns CDR1 SGHTA and CDR2 FQGNSA. CDR3 length: 14 residues. The CDR3 region is CASSLLGSYSPLHF. The CDR3 DNA reads as TGTGCCAGCAGCTTATTAGGCAGTTACTCACCCCTCCACTTT.